The 14 T cell receptor beta chains presented below share a single source sample, sequenced in a study of T cell responses to AZD1222 COVID-19 vaccine. Sequenced by immunoSEQ multiplex PCR; TCRdb stores in-frame clones only, minus some. The data show more than 75,000 clones, with approximately 90% seen just once and 6.5% to 8.5% held by the top ten. The sample was peripheral blood, taken on day 0 of AZD1222 vaccination. The receptors shown here come from an adult in good health.

The V gene is TRBV13, the J gene TRBJ1-1, with D possibly being TRBD1 (5 bases). The CDR3 loop spans 16 amino acids. Trimming cost V 5 bases and J 6 bases, with 22 bases left between them. Germline V gene data show CDR1 as PRHDT and CDR2 as FYEKMQ (reference sequence). As DNA, the CDR3 is TGTGCCAGCAGCGCCGACCGACGATGGGGGAGGGCTGAAGCTTTCTTT. This sequence encodes CASSADRRWGRAEAFF.

The rearrangement links TRBV2 to TRBJ2-3; 7 bases line up with TRBD1. Trimming removed 6 bases from V and 0 bases from J; junction bases left unmatched: 6. CDR1 is SNHLY and CDR2 is FYNNEI in the germline V gene. The CDR3 loop spans 15 amino acids. CDR3: CASRPGTVSTDTQYF. CDR3 bases: TGTGCCAGCAGACCCGGGACAGTTAGCACAGATACGCAGTATTTT.

This chain links TRBV2 with TRBJ2-5, with D perhaps assigned TRBD1 or TRBD2 (5 bases each). The V gene's germline CDR1 is SNHLY and CDR2 FYNNEI. The CDR3 has 17 residues. Deletions cut 4 bases from V and 1 base from J, with 19 bases between. The CDR3 bases are TGTGCCAGCAGTGGAGGGGTGGGTTTGATAAGCCAAGAGACCCAGTACTTC. This translates into CASSGGVGLISQETQYF.

The genes are TRBV3-1 (or the pseudogene TRBV3-2) and TRBJ1-4, with D possibly matching TRBD1 (6 bases). V lost 1 base to trimming and J lost 7 bases, with 10 bases between them. This CDR3 is built from 14 residues. Germline CDR1 and CDR2: LGHDT and YNNKEL (reference sequence). The CDR3 spells CASSQGGRGEKLFF. CDR3 DNA sequence: TGTGCCAGCAGCCAAGGTGGCAGGGGTGAAAAACTGTTTTTT.

V and J are TRBV12-3 or TRBV12-4 and TRBJ1-1, with a tentative D call TRBD1 (6 bases). The V gene lost 6 bases and the J gene lost 5 bases, with 13 bases spanning the gap. CDR3 length: 13 amino acids. The CDR3 loop reads CASREGQQTEAFF. For the CDR3, the DNA is TGTGCCAGCAGAGAGGGACAACAAACTGAAGCTTTCTTT.

The chain carries TRBV24-1 and TRBJ2-3; TRBD2 matches 10 bases. Germline trimming cut 2 bases from V and 5 bases from J; bases unmatched to any gene: 6. Germline V CDR1 and CDR2: KGHDR, SFDVKD. The CDR3 sequence is 16 residues long. CDR3 nucleotides: TGTGCCACCAGTGATTCATCTAGCGGGAGTGAAGATACGCAGTATTTT. It codes for CATSDSSSGSEDTQYF.

V usage is TRBV10-1 and J usage is TRBJ2-2; 8 positions agree with TRBD2. The J segment lost 6 bases and the V segment lost 3 bases, leaving 6 bases of the junction unmatched. CDR3 length: 15 amino acids. CDR1 is WNHNN and CDR2 is SYGVQD in the germline V gene (reference sequence). CDR3 nucleotide sequence: TGCGCCAGCAGTGATTTCAGCGGGGGACCCGGGGAGCTGTTTTTT. Its translation: CASSDFSGGPGELFF.

This sequence joins TRBV3-1 (or the pseudogene TRBV3-2) and TRBJ1-1; D ambiguous. The CDR3 has 13 residues. Germline V gene sequence: CDR1 LGHDT, CDR2 YNNKEL (reference sequence). V was shortened by 3 bases and J by 4 bases, with 9 bases between the two germline ends. In nucleotides, the CDR3 is TGTGCCAGCAGCCAGAGCGGACTCACTGAAGCTTTCTTT. Its translation: CASSQSGLTEAFF.

The chain recombines TRBV20-1 with TRBJ1-2; the D is unclear. Germline-derived CDR1 and CDR2 are DFQATT and SNEGSKA (reference sequence). V was shortened by 5 bases and J by 6 bases, with 4 bases between the two germline ends. The CDR3 runs to 9 residues. The CDR3 region is CSAVDGYTF. The CDR3 DNA reads TGCAGTGCTGTAGATGGCTACACCTTC.

This chain's CDR3 is CASFSAGANVLTF. Here the CDR3 DNA reads TGTGCCAGCTTTTCTGCGGGGGCCAACGTCCTGACTTTC. J is TRBJ2-6 and V is TRBV7-8; D uncertain. The CDR3 is 13 amino acids. Looked up from germline, CDR1 is SGHVS and CDR2 is FQNEAQ. Trimming shortened V by 8 bases and J by 4 bases, and 9 bases separated the two germline ends.

This chain connects TRBV2 to TRBJ2-5, with 8 bases that match TRBD1. Germline assignment: CDR1 SNHLY and CDR2 FYNNEI. The V and J ends lost 8 bases and 5 bases, in that order; junction bases with no gene match: 13. The CDR3 covers 15 residues. The CDR3 sequence is CASHEDRVIGETQYF. For the CDR3, the DNA is TGTGCCAGCCACGAGGACAGGGTTATTGGGGAGACCCAGTACTTC.

The chain employs TRBV19 and TRBJ1-2; 8 nucleotides align to TRBD1. Germline CDR1 is LNHDA and CDR2 is SQIVND (reference sequence). CDR3 size: 18 residues. J gave up 2 bases and V 3 bases, and 14 bases lay outside the gene matches. CDR3 loop: CASSMVWLRTGSNYGYTF. The DNA for the CDR3 is TGTGCCAGTAGTATGGTTTGGCTCCGGACAGGGTCGAACTATGGCTACACCTTC.

The chain links TRBV2 to TRBJ2-7; possibly TRBD1 for D (5 bases). With 2 bases removed from V and 3 bases from J, the gap between germline ends came to 11 bases. CDR1 is SNHLY, CDR2 FYNNEI, per germline. The CDR3 totals 14 residues. This chain's CDR3 is CASSEQGSRYEQYF. The DNA for the CDR3 is TGTGCCAGCAGTGAACAGGGTTCTCGCTACGAGCAGTACTTC.

The chain uses TRBV29-1 and TRBJ1-2; 9 bases align to TRBD1. The ends lost 4 bases at V and 3 bases at J; junction bases unmatched: 6. Germline loops: CDR1 SQVTM, CDR2 ANQGSEA. This CDR3 has 14 residues. The CDR3 sequence: CSVGRGQGDYGYTF. DNA for the CDR3: TGCAGCGTTGGGAGGGGACAGGGTGACTATGGCTACACCTTC. The variable domain in full, with the rest retrieved from reference TRBV29-1 and TRBJ1-2, is SAVISQKPSRDICQRGTSLTIQCQVDSQVTMMFWYRQQPGQSLTLIATANQGSEATYESGFVIDKFPISRPNLTFSTLTVSNMSPEDSSIYLCSVGRGQGDYGYTFGSGTRLTVV.